Shown below are 5 T cell receptor beta chains from a single sample sequenced in a study of regulatory T cells in long-lasting Graves disease. The TCR beta library used iRepertoire HTBI primers with Arm-PCR amplification of CDR3. TCRdb reprocessed the multiplex PCR reads via MiXCR and lists one record per CDR3 protein. The sample lists about 470,000 distinct CDR3 sequences; less than 25% were seen once. Stated time point: persistent/refractory GD, antithyroid drugs over 5 years with positive TRAb. Isolated PBMC RNA provided the starting material for the TCR library. The sequencing here drew on peripheral blood mononuclear cells (PBMCs), taken when the disease was refractory, from a patient treated with antithyroid drugs. The receptors stem from a female donor with Graves disease.

The chain is built from TRBV30 and TRBJ1-2, with D maybe TRBD1 (5 bases). Deletions cut 3 bases from V and 6 bases from J, with 14 bases between. CDR1 is GTSNPN and CDR2 is SVGIG in the germline V gene (reference sequence). The CDR3 consists of 13 residues. The CDR3 sequence: CAWREGISDGYTF. Written as DNA, the CDR3 is TGTGCCTGGAGGGAGGGGATTTCGGATGGCTACACCTTC. Filled out from reference TRBV30 and TRBJ1-2, the complete variable domain reads SQTIHQWPATLVQPVGSPLSLECTVEGTSNPNLYWYRQAAGRGLQLLFYSVGIGQISSEVPQNLSASRPQDRQFILSSKKLLLSDSGFYLCAWREGISDGYTFGSGTRLTVV.

This clonotype was recorded many times. The chain carries TRBV12-3 or TRBV12-4 and TRBJ2-3; D may be TRBD2 (6 bases). The V and J ends lost 6 bases and 1 base respectively, with 11 bases between them. The length of the CDR3 is 14 residues. CDR3: CASRGGFGTDTQYF. CDR3 DNA sequence: TGTGCCAGCAGGGGGGGATTCGGCACAGATACGCAGTATTTT.

This clonotype was recorded a few times. V and J are TRBV12-3 or TRBV12-4 and TRBJ2-5; D is uncertain. V shed 5 bases and J shed 5 bases, with 9 bases lying between them. The CDR3 is made up of 12 amino acids. The CDR3, as DNA: TGTGCCAGCAGTGGAGCCGGTGAGACCCAGTACTTC. The encoded protein is CASSGAGETQYF.

V usage is TRBV5-6 and J usage is TRBJ2-7; TRBD2 aligns across 7 bases. Trimming at V came to 3 bases and at J to 2 bases, leaving 20 bases not matched to a gene. Germline V lookup: CDR1 SGHDT, CDR2 YYEEEE. This CDR3 contains 19 residues. The CDR3 DNA reads as TGTGCCAGCAGCTCCCTGGGGGGGTCTAGATCTTATATGCCCTACGAGCAGTACTTC. It translates to CASSSLGGSRSYMPYEQYF.

The chain is built from TRBV13 and TRBJ2-2; 9 bases are a match to TRBD2. The CDR3 is 14 amino acids. With 8 bases clipped from V and 6 bases from J, the junction kept 7 bases outside the gene matches. Germline CDR1 PRHDT, CDR2 FYEKMQ (reference sequence). CDR3 loop: CASRLAGGAGELFF. The CDR3 DNA reads as TGTGCCAGCCGTCTCGCGGGGGGGGCCGGGGAGCTGTTTTTT.